This T cell receptor beta chain originates from a study of T cell responses to AZD1222 COVID-19 vaccine. Study-wide points: Repertoires were obtained solely post-peak T cell response. In a largely white British group with more females than males, clonal diversity was possibly underestimated. AZD1222 recipients seropositive at baseline numbered only six. Spike regions recognized by vaccine-associated CD4 TCRs spanned the protein, led by 160-218 and 743-854.

V shed 5 bases and J shed 1 base, with 12 bases lying between them. The CDR3 has 14 residues. CDR1 MDHEN and CDR2 SYDVKM come from the germline V gene. This table comes from immunoSEQ multiplex PCR, and its TCRdb copy is limited to in-frame clones, with some not included. The sample includes 100,000 to 150,000 clones, over 80% seen only once; the top ten take approximately 8%. As concerns this clone: Its specificity is not known.

The sample here was peripheral blood, taken 28 days after the second AZD1222 dose. The V call is TRBV28, the J call TRBJ2-7; tentative D call: TRBD2 (5 bases). This sequence was found in an adult who received the AZD1222 COVID-19 vaccine. CDR3 sequence (DNA): TGTGCCAGCAGTCGTATGGGAGTGTCCTACGAGCAGTACTTC. This translates into CASSRMGVSYEQYF.